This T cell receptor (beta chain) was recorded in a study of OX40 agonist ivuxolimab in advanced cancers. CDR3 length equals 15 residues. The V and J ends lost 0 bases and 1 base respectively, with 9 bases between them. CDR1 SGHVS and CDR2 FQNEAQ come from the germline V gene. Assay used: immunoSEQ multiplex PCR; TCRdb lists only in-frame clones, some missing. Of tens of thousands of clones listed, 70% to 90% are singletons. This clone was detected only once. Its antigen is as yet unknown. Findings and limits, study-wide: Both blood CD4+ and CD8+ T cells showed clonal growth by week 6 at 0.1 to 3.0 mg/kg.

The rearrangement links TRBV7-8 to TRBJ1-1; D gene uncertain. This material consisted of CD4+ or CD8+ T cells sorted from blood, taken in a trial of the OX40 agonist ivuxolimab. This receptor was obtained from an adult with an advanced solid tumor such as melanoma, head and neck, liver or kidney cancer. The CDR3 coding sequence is TGTGCCAGCAGCTTAGCAGAAAAAGCGAACACTGAAGCTTTCTTT. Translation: CASSLAEKANTEAFF.